A single sample gave rise to the 17 T cell receptor beta chains below, sequenced in a study of shared clonotypes between healthy human individuals. Clones were read by immunoSEQ multiplex PCR, and TCRdb kept only the in-frame ones, dropping some. In the table there are some 240,000 clones, approximately 70% of which are singletons. Material: memory CD4+ T cells sorted from blood. The subset was: CD45RA-negative fraction. The receptors were gathered from a man under 40 in good health.

This clone was found a few times. The chain links TRBV9 to TRBJ2-7, with a weak D call TRBD1 (5 bases). Germline CDR1 is SGDLS and CDR2 is YYNGEE. CDR3 length equals 16 residues. Trimming cost V 4 bases and J 0 bases, with 17 bases left between them. DNA of the CDR3: TGTGCCAGCAGCCCCCCTCCGACAGCCTACTCCTACGAGCAGTACTTC. Its protein product is CASSPPPTAYSYEQYF. Using reference TRBV9 and TRBJ2-7 for the parts outside the CDR3, the full variable domain is DSGVTQTPKHLITATGQRVTLRCSPRSGDLSVYWYQQSLDQGLQFLIQYYNGEERAKGNILERFSAQQFPDLHSELNLSSLELGDSALYFCASSPPPTAYSYEQYFGPGTRLTVT.

The rearrangement links TRBV7-2 to TRBJ1-1; D perhaps matches TRBD1 (5 bases). Germline loops: CDR1 SGHTA, CDR2 FQGNSA. The CDR3 loop spans 15 amino acids. Trimming removed 5 bases at V and 4 bases at J, with 17 bases between. The CDR3 sequence: CASSPSGRVATEAFF. Here the CDR3 DNA reads TGTGCCAGCAGCCCAAGCGGCAGGGTTGCCACTGAAGCTTTCTTT.

V gene TRBV6-1 combines with J gene TRBJ1-5; perhaps TRBD1 as D (6 bases). The CDR3 totals 15 residues. V was pared by 2 bases and J by 5 bases, with 13 bases between. Germline CDR1 and CDR2: MNHNS and SASEGT. CDR3 loop: CASSESGVGHQPQHF. The DNA of the CDR3 is TGTGCCAGCAGTGAATCAGGGGTTGGGCATCAGCCCCAGCATTTT.

The chain uses TRBV10-2 and TRBJ2-1; the D gene could be TRBD1 or TRBD2 (6 bases each). V shed 5 bases and J shed 7 bases, with 15 bases lying between them. There are 14 residues in the CDR3. From germline, CDR1 is WSHSY and CDR2 SAAADI. In DNA form, the CDR3 reads TGCGCCAGCAGTCTCGGAGGGGGGACTAATGAGCAGTTCTTC. Translated, it gives CASSLGGGTNEQFF.

The chain is built from TRBV7-8 and TRBJ2-2; a possible D gene is TRBD1 (6 bases). The V gene's germline CDR1 is SGHVS and CDR2 FQNEAQ. The CDR3 runs to 17 residues. Between the trimmed V and J ends, which lost 3 bases and 6 bases, there was a span of 20 bases. The CDR3 sequence is CASSLDQNRVKAGELFF. The CDR3 DNA sequence: TGTGCCAGCAGCTTGGACCAAAACAGGGTTAAGGCCGGGGAGCTGTTTTTT.

As for this clone: A single base is all that separates this from a far larger clone, so a read error is likely. The chain has TRBV4-3 and TRBJ2-2; possibly TRBD1 for D (5 bases). Trimming removed 4 bases at V and 9 bases at J, with 9 bases between. This CDR3 spans 12 amino acids. Germline CDR1 is LGHNA and CDR2 is YSLEER. The CDR3: CASSRRGRELFF. In DNA form, the CDR3 reads TGCGCCAGCAGCCGAAGGGGCAGGGAGCTGTTTTTT.

This clone was observed a handful of times. The chain recombines TRBV5-1 with TRBJ2-3; D remains ambiguous. CDR3 length: 14 residues. With 1 base removed from V and 2 bases from J, the gap between germline ends came to 8 bases. Germline lookup yields CDR1 SGHRS and CDR2 YFSETQ. The CDR3 spells CASSLSDLTDTQYF. CDR3 coding DNA: TGCGCCAGCAGCTTGAGCGACCTCACAGATACGCAGTATTTT.

This chain joins TRBV5-1 and TRBJ1-1; weak D call: TRBD1 (5 bases). The ends were cut back, 5 bases at V and 5 bases at J, with 19 bases in the middle. This CDR3 is built from 15 residues. Germline CDR1 and CDR2: SGHRS and YFSETQ. The CDR3 is CASSPFGTGGTEAFF. Written as DNA, the CDR3 is TGCGCCAGCAGTCCCTTTGGTACGGGGGGGACTGAAGCTTTCTTT.

This chain connects TRBV21-1 to TRBJ2-3; the tabulated D call, TRBD2, remains unverified against the DNA. TRBV21-1 is annotated as a pseudogene. CDR3 length: 15 amino acids. The DNA of the CDR3 is TGTGCCAGCATCGGACCGGGCCTAGCGAGGAATACGCAGTATTTT. Its protein is CASIGPGLARNTQYF.

This clone has a handful of counts. This sequence joins TRBV29-1 and TRBJ2-5; 9 positions agree with TRBD2. CDR1 and CDR2 from the germline V gene are SQVTM and ANQGSEA. The length of the CDR3 is 14 residues. V gave up 5 bases and J gave up 7 bases; unmatched junction bases: 11. CDR3 sequence (DNA): TGCAGCGTTCGCAGTTCTAGCGGGATGTCGACCCAGTACTTC. It yields the protein CSVRSSSGMSTQYF.

The CDR3 loop is CASSVSRGAGFNEQFF. The CDR3 DNA sequence: TGTGCCAGCAGTGTTAGCAGGGGTGCAGGTTTTAATGAGCAGTTCTTC. The V gene is TRBV2, the J gene TRBJ2-1; the D gene is possibly TRBD1 (6 bases). Germline values: CDR1 SNHLY, CDR2 FYNNEI. V was pared by 4 bases and J by 7 bases, with 20 bases between. The CDR3 length is 16 residues.

This clone came up a few times. The rearrangement uses TRBV7-6 and TRBJ2-1, with 8 nucleotides matching TRBD1. Germline assignment: CDR1 SGHVS and CDR2 FNYEAQ. CDR3 length equals 18 residues. The V gene end was trimmed by 2 bases and the J gene end by 7 bases; junction bases not matched to a gene: 16. The CDR3 DNA follows: TGTGCCAGCAGCTTAAAGGTTTCGCTGCAGGGGGCGGCGAATGAGCAGTTCTTC. Translating gives CASSLKVSLQGAANEQFF.

The chain carries TRBV28 and TRBJ2-1; 9 nucleotides align to TRBD2. The germline CDR1 and CDR2 sequences are MDHEN and SYDVKM. The CDR3 runs 16 residues. With 4 bases clipped from V and 5 bases from J, the junction kept 9 bases outside the gene matches. The CDR3 loop is CASSSLAGEGDNEQFF. The CDR3 coding sequence is TGTGCCAGCAGTTCCTTAGCGGGAGAAGGAGACAATGAGCAGTTCTTC.

Notes on this clone: A clone one base away is much larger, so this may be a read error. The V and J genes are TRBV2 and TRBJ1-1; a weak D match, TRBD1 (5 bases). This CDR3 is built from 14 residues. V lost 10 bases to trimming and J lost 4 bases, with 19 bases between them. The V gene's germline CDR1 is SNHLY and CDR2 FYNNEI. Here the CDR3 reads CANTPRTGSTEAFF. For the CDR3, the DNA is TGTGCCAACACGCCCCGAACAGGAAGCACTGAAGCTTTCTTT.

The V and J genes are TRBV5-1 and TRBJ2-1; 14 bases line up with TRBD2. The CDR3 is made up of 21 amino acids. The V and J ends lost 0 bases and 5 bases, in that order; junction bases with no gene match: 16. Germline CDR1 and CDR2: SGHRS and YFSETQ. For the CDR3, the DNA is TGCGCCAGCAGCTTGGCCCCGCGACTAGCGGGAGGGTTAGAGGGCCACAATGAGCAGTTCTTC. This sequence encodes CASSLAPRLAGGLEGHNEQFF.

The J gene is TRBJ2-7, the V gene TRBV6-1; D unresolved. The V gene lost 8 bases and the J gene lost 1 base, with 9 bases spanning the gap. Germline lookup yields CDR1 MNHNS and CDR2 SASEGT. This CDR3 contains 12 residues. For the CDR3, the DNA is TGTGCCAGCGGCAGTAGATCCTACGAGCAGTACTTC. Amino acid sequence: CASGSRSYEQYF.

The chain has TRBV9 and TRBJ2-7; 12 nucleotides line up with TRBD2. The CDR3 is 17 residues long. Germline loops: CDR1 SGDLS, CDR2 YYNGEE. V lost 4 bases and J lost 6; bases outside the gene matches: 14. Written as DNA, the CDR3 is TGTGCCAGCAGCAAATCCCCGGGGCTAGCGGGAGGGGGCGAGCAGTACTTC. Translated, it gives CASSKSPGLAGGGEQYF.